The entry below gives a single TCR beta chain sequence along with its context. The antigen remains unidentified. The sample is drawn from a study of T cell responses to AZD1222 COVID-19 vaccine. Study-wide points: Vaccination with two AZD1222 doses was followed by a rise in Spike-specific TCR breadth and depth. Donors skewed white British and female; clonal diversity was possibly underestimated.

V was shortened by 1 base and J by 10 bases, with 15 bases between the two germline ends. Germline-derived CDR1 and CDR2 are SGHNT and YYREEE (reference sequence). The CDR3 is 14 residues long. TCRdb's copy holds only in-frame clones and misses some; the assay was immunoSEQ multiplex PCR. Of 80,000 or so clones listed, 60% to 85% are singletons. The rearrangement uses TRBV5-4 and TRBJ2-1; the D call may be TRBD1 or TRBD2 (6 bases each). This sequence originates from an adult who received the MenACWY meningococcal vaccine as a control. Source: peripheral blood, taken 28 days after the second dose of the MenACWY control vaccine. The CDR3 nucleotides read TGTGCCAGCAGCTTGTCCGGGGGCGGACAGGAGCAGTTCTTC. Translated: CASSLSGGGQEQFF.